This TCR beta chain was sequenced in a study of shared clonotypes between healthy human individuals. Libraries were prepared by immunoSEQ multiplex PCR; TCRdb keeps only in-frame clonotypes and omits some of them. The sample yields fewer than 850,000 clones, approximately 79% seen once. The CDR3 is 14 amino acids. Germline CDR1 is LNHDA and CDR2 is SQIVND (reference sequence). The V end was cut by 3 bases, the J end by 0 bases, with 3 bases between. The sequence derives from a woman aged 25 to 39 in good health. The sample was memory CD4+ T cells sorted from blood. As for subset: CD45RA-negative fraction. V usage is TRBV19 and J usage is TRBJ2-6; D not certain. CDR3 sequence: CASSMSSGANVLTF. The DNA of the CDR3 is TGTGCCAGTAGTATGAGCTCTGGGGCCAACGTCCTGACTTTC.